This record covers a single T cell receptor (beta chain). Its matching antigen is unknown. The data originate from a study of vaccination effects on CD4 cells after COVID-19. Study context: Two-dose BNT162b2 or mRNA-1273 vaccination was given to participants. The study, taken as a whole, reports: After vaccination, at late timepoints, clones induced by infection and by vaccine contracted markedly.

Expansion of antigen-specific CD4+ T cells with viral peptide pools was carried out by the ViraFEST assay before sequencing. Scientists isolated CD4+ T cells after an approximately 10-day culture period ended. The vaccine recipients had no prior SARS-CoV-2 infection, with negative nucleocapsid antibodies. Researchers reported culturing two million PBMC in each well, adding 8 to 10 IU/ml IL-2 and around 10 ug/ml peptides. Replacing half the medium with IL-2 medium was done on days 3 and 7. The method was immunoSEQ multiplex PCR; TCRdb's version includes in-frame clones alone and lacks a portion of them. The data contain fewer than 65,000 clones, 60% to 80% of them singletons. The sequence came from a human donor who received a COVID-19 vaccine. This material consisted of CD4+ T cells from PBMCs cultured with HCoV-OC43 spike peptides, taken before COVID-19 vaccination. The subset was: HCoV-OC43 spike overlapping peptide pool stimulation.

CDR3 loop: CASSSLQGYEKLFF. Here the CDR3 DNA reads TGTGCCAGCAGTTCTCTCCAGGGGTATGAAAAACTGTTTTTT. This chain uses TRBV28 with TRBJ1-4; weak D call: TRBD1 (6 bases). This CDR3 spans 14 amino acids. V lost 4 bases and J 6 bases, leaving 12 bases between the germline ends. CDR1 is MDHEN, CDR2 SYDVKM, per germline.